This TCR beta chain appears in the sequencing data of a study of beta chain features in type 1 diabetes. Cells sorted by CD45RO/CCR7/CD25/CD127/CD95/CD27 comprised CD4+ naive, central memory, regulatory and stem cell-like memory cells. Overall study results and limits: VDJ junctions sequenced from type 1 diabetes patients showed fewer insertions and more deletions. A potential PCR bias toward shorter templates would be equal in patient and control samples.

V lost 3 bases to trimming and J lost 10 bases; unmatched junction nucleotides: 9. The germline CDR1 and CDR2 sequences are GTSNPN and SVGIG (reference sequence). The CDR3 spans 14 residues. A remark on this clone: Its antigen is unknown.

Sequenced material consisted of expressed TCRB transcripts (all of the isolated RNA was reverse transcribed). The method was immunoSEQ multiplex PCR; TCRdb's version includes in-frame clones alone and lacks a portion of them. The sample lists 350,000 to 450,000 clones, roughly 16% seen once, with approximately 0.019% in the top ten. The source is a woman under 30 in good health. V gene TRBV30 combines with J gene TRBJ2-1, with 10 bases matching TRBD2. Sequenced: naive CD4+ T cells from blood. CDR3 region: CAWRVAGGPGEQFF. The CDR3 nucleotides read TGTGCCTGGAGGGTAGCGGGAGGCCCAGGGGAGCAGTTCTTC. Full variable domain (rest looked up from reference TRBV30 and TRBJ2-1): SQTIHQWPATLVQPVGSPLSLECTVEGTSNPNLYWYRQAAGRGLQLLFYSVGIGQISSEVPQNLSASRPQDRQFILSSKKLLLSDSGFYLCAWRVAGGPGEQFFGPGTRLTVL.